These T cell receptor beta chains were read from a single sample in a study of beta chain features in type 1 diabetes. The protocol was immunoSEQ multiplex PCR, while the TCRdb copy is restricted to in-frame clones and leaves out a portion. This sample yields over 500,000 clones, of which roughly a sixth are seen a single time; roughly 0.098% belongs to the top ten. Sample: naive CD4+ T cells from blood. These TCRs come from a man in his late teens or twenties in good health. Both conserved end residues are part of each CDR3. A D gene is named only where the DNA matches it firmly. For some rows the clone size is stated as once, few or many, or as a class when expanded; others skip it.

TGTGCCAGCAGTGATACAGGGGGGGGCAATCAGCCCCAGCATTTT	CASSDTGGGNQPQHF	TRBD1	TRBV6-1	TRBJ1-5	-
TGTGCCAGCAGCGTAGCGTCAGGGGGCCCCTACGAGCAGTACTTC	CASSVASGGPYEQYF	TRBD1	TRBV9	TRBJ2-7	-
TGCAGTGCTAGCGGACAAGAGACCCAGTACTTC	CSASGQETQYF	-	TRBV20-1	TRBJ2-5	-
TGTGCCAGCAGTGAGGGACTAGCGAGCAGATGGCAGTTCTTC	CASSEGLASRWQFF	TRBD2	TRBV2	TRBJ2-1	few
TGTGCCTGGAGTGTCGGACAGGGGGCCAAGACCCAGTACTTC	CAWSVGQGAKTQYF	TRBD1	TRBV30	TRBJ2-5	few
TGCAGCGTTGACAGCGGGAGCTCCTACAATGAGCAGTTCTTC	CSVDSGSSYNEQFF	TRBD2	TRBV29-1	TRBJ2-1	-
TGCAGCGCCGCGGAGCTACTACCACCCTACGAGCAGTACTTC	CSAAELLPPYEQYF	-	TRBV29-1	TRBJ2-7	-
TGTGCCAGCAGCTCGCAACAGGGAATGGATGGCTACACCTTC	CASSSQQGMDGYTF	-	TRBV7-2	TRBJ1-2	-
TGTGCCACCAGCAGAGCACTCCTGGGGGCTGGAAACACCATATATTTT	CATSRALLGAGNTIYF	-	TRBV15	TRBJ1-3	-
TGTGCCAGCAGTAGACCGGGACCCACAGATACGCAGTATTTT	CASSRPGPTDTQYF	-	TRBV28	TRBJ2-3	few
TGTGCCAGCAGCTTGGAGGGGGTCTCCTACGAGCAGTACTTC	CASSLEGVSYEQYF	-	TRBV5-4	TRBJ2-7	-
TGTGCCAGCGGGGAGCGGGATACCTACGAGCAGTACTTC	CASGERDTYEQYF	TRBD2	TRBV6-6	TRBJ2-7	-
TGTGCCAGCAGCTTAAGGACAGGGGAGGCCTACGAGCAGTACTTC	CASSLRTGEAYEQYF	TRBD1	TRBV7-9	TRBJ2-7	-
TGTGCCAGCAGTGAAAGGGGACAGAGCTACAATGAGCAGTTCTTC	CASSERGQSYNEQFF	TRBD1	TRBV6-1	TRBJ2-1	-
TGTGCCAGCAAATGGGGGACACAACTCCAAGAGACCCAGTACTTC	CASKWGTQLQETQYF	-	TRBV6-1	TRBJ2-5	-
TGTGCCAGCAGCCCCCACGGGGGGTCCTACGAGCAGTACTTC	CASSPHGGSYEQYF	TRBD2	TRBV9	TRBJ2-7	-
TGTGCCAGTAAGAATGGGGCGGGAATCCAAGAGACCCAGTACTTC	CASKNGAGIQETQYF	-	TRBV19	TRBJ2-5	-
TGCGCCAGCAGCCAAGCTGAGGACAGGGGGATAAGGGCTGAAGCTTTCTTT	CASSQAEDRGIRAEAFF	TRBD1	TRBV4-3	TRBJ1-1	-
TGTGCCAGCAGTTTGCAGCGGGCCGACTCCTACAATGAGCAGTTCTTC	CASSLQRADSYNEQFF	-	TRBV27	TRBJ2-1	few
TGTGCCAGCAGGGGACGACAGGGAGATCAGCCCCAGCATTTT	CASRGRQGDQPQHF	TRBD1	TRBV6-1	TRBJ1-5	few
TGTGCCAGCAGCTTAGCAGATACGCAGTATTTT	CASSLADTQYF	-	TRBV11-1	TRBJ2-3	-
TGTGCCAGCAGTAACGCGGGTAGGGTGAACTATGGCTACACCTTC	CASSNAGRVNYGYTF	-	TRBV2	TRBJ1-2	-
TGCAGCGTTGAAGCAGTCTCTGGGGCCAACGTCCTGACTTTC	CSVEAVSGANVLTF	-	TRBV29-1	TRBJ2-6	-
TGTGCCTGGAGCCTTAGACAGAGAAGCTCCTACGAGCAGTACTTC	CAWSLRQRSSYEQYF	-	TRBV30	TRBJ2-7	-
TGTGCCAGCAGCTTAAGGCCCCCCGCCGGAAGCACAGATACGCAGTATTTT	CASSLRPPAGSTDTQYF	-	TRBV7-3	TRBJ2-3	-
TGCGCCAGCAGCTTGGACGGGAGGGTATACGAGCAGTACTTC	CASSLDGRVYEQYF	TRBD2	TRBV5-1	TRBJ2-7	-
TGTGCCACTCCGACAGACCAAGAGACCCAGTACTTC	CATPTDQETQYF	-	TRBV7-9	TRBJ2-5	-
TGCGCCAGCAGCCCGGGCCTACAGGGTACGCAGTATTTT	CASSPGLQGTQYF	-	TRBV5-1	TRBJ2-3	few
TGTGCCAGCAGCTTCGGGAGGGCCAAATTGACCTACAATGAGCAGTTCTTC	CASSFGRAKLTYNEQFF	TRBD2	TRBV7-9	TRBJ2-1	few
TGCGCCAGCAGTGTCAGGCTTGGTCTCTCCTACGAGCAGTACTTC	CASSVRLGLSYEQYF	-	TRBV10-2	TRBJ2-7	-
TGCGCCAGCAGCTTGGAGACCAGGGCCTCCTACGAGCAGTACTTC	CASSLETRASYEQYF	-	TRBV5-1	TRBJ2-7	-
TGTGCCAGCAGCACCTCTGGACCAACTAATGAAAAACTGTTTTTT	CASSTSGPTNEKLFF	-	TRBV7-9	TRBJ1-4	few
TGTGCCAGCAGTCGAGGGGTAGCGAGGGGGTCCCCCTACAATGAGCAGTTCTTC	CASSRGVARGSPYNEQFF	-	TRBV9	TRBJ2-1	few
TGTGCCAGCAGTTACGCCCCCGCCAGGAGAGGAAACACCATATATTTT	CASSYAPARRGNTIYF	-	TRBV6-5	TRBJ1-3	-
TGTGCCAGCAGCCAGGGGCGGGAGCGCCACACCGGGGAGCTGTTTTTT	CASSQGRERHTGELFF	-	TRBV9	TRBJ2-2	-
TGTGCCAGCAGCGTAAGCCACAGGCAGCTTAATGAAAAACTGTTTTTT	CASSVSHRQLNEKLFF	-	TRBV9	TRBJ1-4	-
TGTGCCAGCAGCCCCGGCGGGACTAGCGGCCCCAATGAGCAGTTCTTC	CASSPGGTSGPNEQFF	TRBD2	TRBV5-4	TRBJ2-1	-
TGTGCCAGCAGTTTCCCGCAGGTGATCGTCGAGCAGTACTTC	CASSFPQVIVEQYF	-	TRBV28	TRBJ2-7	-
TGTGCCAGCAGCCAAGCACACGGAGCCTCTGGAAACACCATATATTTT	CASSQAHGASGNTIYF	-	TRBV4-2	TRBJ1-3	-
TGCGCCAGCAGCCAAGAACTGAGGGAGACTGAAGCTTTCTTT	CASSQELRETEAFF	-	TRBV4-3	TRBJ1-1	few